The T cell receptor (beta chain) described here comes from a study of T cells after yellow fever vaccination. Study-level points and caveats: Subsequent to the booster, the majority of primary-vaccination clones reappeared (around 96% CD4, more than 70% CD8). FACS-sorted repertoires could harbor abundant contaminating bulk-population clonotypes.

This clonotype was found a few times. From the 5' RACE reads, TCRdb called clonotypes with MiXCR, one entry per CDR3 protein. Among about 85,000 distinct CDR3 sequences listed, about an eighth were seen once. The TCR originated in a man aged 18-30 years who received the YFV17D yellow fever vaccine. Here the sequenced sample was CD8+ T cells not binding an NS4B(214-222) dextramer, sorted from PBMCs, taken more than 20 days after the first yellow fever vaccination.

The CDR3 DNA is TGTGCCAGCAGCTTGGAGGAACTAGCGGGGCACACAGATACGCAGTATTTT. Translated, it gives CASSLEELAGHTDTQYF. The V call is TRBV5-4, the J call TRBJ2-3; 10 nucleotides agree with TRBD2. The CDR3 contains 17 residues. The V segment lost 0 bases and the J segment 2 bases; nucleotides outside the gene matches: 6. Germline lookup yields CDR1 SGHNT and CDR2 YYREEE (reference sequence).